This TCR beta chain was sequenced in a study of shared T cell receptors in the human thymus. Germline V CDR1 and CDR2: SGHTA, FQGNSA. CDR3 length: 16 amino acids. V lost 0 bases, J lost 3 bases, and 7 bases stayed unmatched. In this sample, this clone turned up once. TCRdb's copy holds only in-frame clones and misses some; the assay was immunoSEQ multiplex PCR. This table has approximately 730,000 clones, over 75% appearing once. The sample was also reused in another study, on human thymus T cells. According to that study: Healthy Finnish infants having corrective surgery for congenital heart defects served as donors. Thymic tissue was derived from resections collected during corrective heart surgery. Both thymic and peripheral blood repertoires showed apparently biased V and J usage. Related work found strong thymic repertoire overlap between unrelated individuals.

The sequence derives from a girl in the first two years of life with a congenital heart defect. The V and J genes are TRBV7-2 and TRBJ2-7, with 8 bases fitting TRBD2. Sequenced sample: thymocytes. The CDR3 here is CASSLAQGLAHYEQYF. The CDR3 bases are TGTGCCAGCAGCTTAGCCCAAGGACTAGCCCACTACGAGCAGTACTTC. The full variable domain, rest sourced from reference TRBV7-2 and TRBJ2-7, is GAGVSQSPSNKVTEKGKDVELRCDPISGHTALYWYRQSLGQGLEFLIYFQGNSAPDKSGLPSDRFSAERTGGSVSTLTIQRTQQEDSAVYLCASSLAQGLAHYEQYFGPGTRLTVT.